One sample yielded the 17 T cell receptor beta chains listed below, sequenced in a study of T cell clones after liver transplantation. TCRdb's table, derived via immunoSEQ multiplex PCR, lists solely in-frame clones and lacks some. In the table there are about 120,000 clones, over 75% of which are singletons. The sequencing used CD4+ T cells from blood, collected 12 months after liver transplant. All receptors come from a human patient who received a liver transplant. Some T cells may arise from the graft donor.

The chain combines TRBV10-3 with TRBJ1-5; 9 positions match TRBD1. V lost 6 bases to trimming and J lost 3 bases; unmatched junction nucleotides: 6. The CDR3 contains 15 residues. Germline CDR1 is ENHRY and CDR2 is SYGVKD. The CDR3 region has the DNA TGTGCCATCAGATCCGGGACAGGGTTCAATCAGCCCCAGCATTTT. The encoded protein is CAIRSGTGFNQPQHF.

The V and J genes are TRBV11-3 and TRBJ2-5; 7 positions agree with TRBD1. The CDR3 totals 15 residues. The junction had 11 bases not matched to a gene; V was cut back by 5 bases and J by 5 bases. The germline V gene has CDR1 SGHNT and CDR2 YENEEA. The CDR3 loop reads CASSLRDSLGETQYF. CDR3 sequence (DNA): TGTGCCAGCAGCCTACGGGACAGCCTTGGGGAGACCCAGTACTTC.

In this sample, this clone turned up once. The V call is TRBV11-2, the J call TRBJ2-1; D not certain. CDR3 length: 15 residues. The V gene lost 1 base and the J gene lost 4 bases, with 11 bases spanning the gap. Germline lookup yields CDR1 SGHAT and CDR2 FQNNGV. In DNA form, the CDR3 reads TGTGCCAGCAGCTTAGCGGCACTTATTTACAATGAGCAGTTCTTC. It specifies CASSLAALIYNEQFF.

The chain carries TRBV2 and TRBJ2-5, with 12 bases that match TRBD2. Germline V gene lookup returns CDR1 SNHLY and CDR2 FYNNEI. V was pared by 4 bases and J by 3 bases, with 12 bases of the junction left unmatched. The CDR3 consists of 18 residues. The CDR3: CASSGRTGLAGGKETQYF. The DNA for the CDR3 is TGTGCCAGCAGTGGCCGCACTGGTCTAGCGGGAGGGAAAGAGACCCAGTACTTC.

The rearrangement joins TRBV28 to TRBJ2-5; D unclear. There are 12 residues in the CDR3. Germline-derived CDR1 and CDR2 are MDHEN and SYDVKM. V was pared by 5 bases and J by 5 bases, with 9 bases between. This CDR3 reads CASSETRETQYF. The CDR3 DNA reads TGTGCCAGCAGTGAGACTCGGGAGACCCAGTACTTC. Full variable domain (rest looked up from reference TRBV28 and TRBJ2-5): DVKVTQSSRYLVKRTGEKVFLECVQDMDHENMFWYRQDPGLGLRLIYFSYDVKMKEKGDIPEGYSVSREKKERFSLILESASTNQTSMYLCASSETRETQYFGPGTRLLVL.

The rearrangement joins TRBV9 to TRBJ2-5, with D uncertain. V gave up 0 bases and J gave up 5 bases, with 5 bases separating them. The CDR3 runs 12 residues. CDR1 is SGDLS, CDR2 YYNGEE, per germline. Here the CDR3 reads CASSVGLETQYF. For the CDR3, the DNA is TGTGCCAGCAGCGTAGGTCTTGAGACCCAGTACTTC. Filled out from reference TRBV9 and TRBJ2-5, the complete variable domain reads DSGVTQTPKHLITATGQRVTLRCSPRSGDLSVYWYQQSLDQGLQFLIQYYNGEERAKGNILERFSAQQFPDLHSELNLSSLELGDSALYFCASSVGLETQYFGPGTRLLVL.

The rearrangement uses TRBV9 and TRBJ2-2; the D is unclear. This CDR3 comprises 15 residues. CDR1 is SGDLS and CDR2 is YYNGEE in the germline V gene. V dropped 0 bases and J dropped 0 bases, with 6 bases sitting between them. The CDR3 spells CASSVDGSNTGELFF. The CDR3 bases are TGTGCCAGCAGCGTAGATGGGTCGAACACCGGGGAGCTGTTTTTT.

The chain recombines TRBV19 with TRBJ2-6, with 8 bases aligning to TRBD1. The V gene end was trimmed by 3 bases and the J gene end by 2 bases; junction bases not matched to a gene: 6. The germline V gene encodes CDR1 LNHDA and CDR2 SQIVND (reference sequence). The CDR3 is 17 residues long. CDR3 nucleotide sequence: TGTGCCAGTAGTATCCGACCGACAGGGGCTGGGGCCAACGTCCTGACTTTC. Its protein product is CASSIRPTGAGANVLTF. Together with reference TRBV19 and TRBJ2-6, the CDR3 gives the full variable domain: DGGITQSPKYLFRKEGQNVTLSCEQNLNHDAMYWYRQDPGQGLRLIYYSQIVNDFQKGDIAEGYSVSREKKESFPLTVTSAQKNPTAFYLCASSIRPTGAGANVLTFGAGSRLTVL.

By share of the sample, this clone is medium-sized. The rearrangement uses TRBV5-1 and TRBJ2-7, with a tentative D call TRBD2 (5 bases). Per germline, CDR1 SGHRS and CDR2 YFSETQ. This CDR3 contains 14 residues. V was cut by 4 bases and J by 2 bases, with 13 bases left in between. Here the CDR3 reads CASSAQWGAYEQYF. The CDR3 nucleotides read TGCGCCAGCAGCGCTCAGTGGGGAGCCTACGAGCAGTACTTC.

V gene TRBV6-1 combines with J gene TRBJ1-5; D is unclear. Germline CDR1 MNHNS, CDR2 SASEGT. CDR3 length: 13 amino acids. Trimming pared 4 bases from V and 10 bases from J, leaving 14 bases between. CDR3 coding DNA: TGTGCCAGCAGTGCGGCGCCGGATCGACCCCAGCATTTT. As protein: CASSAAPDRPQHF.

J is TRBJ2-1 and V is TRBV10-2; the D gene is possibly TRBD2 (6 bases). The V end was cut by 1 base, the J end by 9 bases, with 19 bases between. CDR1 WSHSY and CDR2 SAAADI come from the germline V gene. CDR3 length: 16 residues. The chain's CDR3 is CASSECPGETGCEQFF. The CDR3 DNA reads as TGCGCCAGCAGTGAGTGTCCGGGGGAGACGGGGTGTGAGCAGTTCTTC.

CDR3 loop: CASSLAGSTDTQYF. CDR3 sequence (DNA): TGTGCCAGCAGTTTAGCGGGATCTACAGATACGCAGTATTTT. The genes are TRBV27 and TRBJ2-3, with D perhaps matching TRBD2 (6 bases). The CDR3 consists of 14 residues. V was pared by 2 bases and J by 3 bases, with 9 bases between. Germline CDR1 reads MNHEY; CDR2 reads SMNVEV (reference sequence).

The genes are TRBV2 and TRBJ1-2; a possible D gene is TRBD1 (5 bases). V was shortened by 7 bases and J by 2 bases, with 11 bases between the two germline ends. The germline gives CDR1 SNHLY, CDR2 FYNNEI. CDR3 length: 13 amino acids. CDR3 in amino acids: CASMGGSNYGYTF. The CDR3 nucleotides read TGTGCCAGCATGGGGGGATCCAACTATGGCTACACCTTC.

This rearrangement joins TRBV7-2 to TRBJ2-7; tentatively, D is TRBD1 or TRBD2 (5 bases each). This CDR3 spans 14 amino acids. Germline V gives CDR1 SGHTA, CDR2 FQGNSA. The V gene lost 5 bases and the J gene lost 4 bases, with 15 bases spanning the gap. CDR3 residues: CASSREGLAYEQYF. Written as DNA, the CDR3 is TGTGCCAGCAGCCGCGAGGGGTTAGCGTACGAGCAGTACTTC.

V and J are TRBV5-6 and TRBJ2-2, with D maybe TRBD2 (7 bases). Deletions cut 1 base from V and 6 bases from J, with 10 bases between. The germline V gene has CDR1 SGHDT and CDR2 YYEEEE. The CDR3 consists of 14 residues. As DNA, the CDR3 is TGTGCCAGCAGCTTGCGGGGGGCGGCCGGGGAGCTGTTTTTT. This gives the protein CASSLRGAAGELFF.

The V gene is TRBV7-2, the J gene TRBJ2-7; 10 bases fit TRBD1. V lost 6 bases and J lost 3; bases outside the gene matches: 2. Germline values: CDR1 SGHTA, CDR2 FQGNSA. This CDR3 is 13 amino acids long. The CDR3 loop reads CASRRDRGYEQYF. CDR3 nucleotides: TGTGCCAGCAGGAGGGACAGGGGCTACGAGCAGTACTTC.

This chain connects TRBV14 to TRBJ2-1; D is possibly TRBD2 (6 bases). The germline gives CDR1 SGHDN, CDR2 FVKESK. The CDR3 contains 16 residues. The ends were cut back, 3 bases at V and 2 bases at J, with 14 bases in the middle. Written as DNA, the CDR3 is TGTGCCAGCAGCCAGGCGGGCGGGACCGCCTACAATGAGCAGTTCTTC. This translates into CASSQAGGTAYNEQFF.